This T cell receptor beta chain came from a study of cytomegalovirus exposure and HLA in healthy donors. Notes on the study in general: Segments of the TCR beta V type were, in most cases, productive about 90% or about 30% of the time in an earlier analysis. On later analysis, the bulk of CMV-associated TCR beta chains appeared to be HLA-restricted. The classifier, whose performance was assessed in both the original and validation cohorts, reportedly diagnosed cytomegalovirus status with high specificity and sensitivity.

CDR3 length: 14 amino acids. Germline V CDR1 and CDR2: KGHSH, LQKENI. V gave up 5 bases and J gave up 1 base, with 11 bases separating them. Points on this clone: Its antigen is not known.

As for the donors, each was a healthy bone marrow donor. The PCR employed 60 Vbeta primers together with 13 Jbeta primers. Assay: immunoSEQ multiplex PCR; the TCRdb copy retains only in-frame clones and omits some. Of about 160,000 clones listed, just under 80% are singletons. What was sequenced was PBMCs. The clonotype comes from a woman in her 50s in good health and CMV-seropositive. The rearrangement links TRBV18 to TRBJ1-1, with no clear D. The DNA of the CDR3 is TGTGCCAGCTCATCGGAGGGCACGAACACTGAAGCTTTCTTT. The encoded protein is CASSSEGTNTEAFF.